This T cell receptor (beta chain) originates from a study of PD-L1 blockade in urothelial cancer. TCRdb keeps only in-frame clones here, not all; method: immunoSEQ multiplex PCR. The sample lists roughly 45,000 clones, 80% occurring once. A single count supports this clone. This sample's time point: pretreatment peripheral blood. The ends were cut back, 5 bases at V and 11 bases at J, with 18 bases in the middle. There are 13 residues in the CDR3. The germline gives CDR1 MNHNS, CDR2 SASEGT. This clonotype originated in a man aged 60 to 69 with urothelial cancer. The sequences come from PBMCs, collected around atezolizumab (anti-PD-L1) treatment. The rearrangement joins TRBV6-1 to TRBJ1-2, with a weak D call TRBD1 (5 bases). The CDR3 nucleotides are TGTGCCAGCAGTTGGGCCTTGGAGGGGAGTTACACCTTC. Residues: CASSWALEGSYTF.